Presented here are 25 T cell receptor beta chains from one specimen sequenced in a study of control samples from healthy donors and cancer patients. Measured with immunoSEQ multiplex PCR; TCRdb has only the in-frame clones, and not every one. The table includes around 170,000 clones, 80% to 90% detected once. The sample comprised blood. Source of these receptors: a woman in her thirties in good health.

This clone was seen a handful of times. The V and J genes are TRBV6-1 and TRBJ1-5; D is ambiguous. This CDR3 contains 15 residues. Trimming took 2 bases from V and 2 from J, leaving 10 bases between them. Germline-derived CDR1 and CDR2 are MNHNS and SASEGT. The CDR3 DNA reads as TGTGCCAGCAGTGAATGGACCAAAGGCAATCAGCCCCAGCATTTT. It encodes CASSEWTKGNQPQHF.

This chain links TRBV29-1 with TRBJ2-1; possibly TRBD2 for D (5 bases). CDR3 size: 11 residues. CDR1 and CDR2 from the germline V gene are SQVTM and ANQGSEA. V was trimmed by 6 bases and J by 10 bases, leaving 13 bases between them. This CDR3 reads CSVSTPGEQFF. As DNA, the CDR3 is TGCAGCGTATCGACACCGGGGGAGCAGTTCTTC.

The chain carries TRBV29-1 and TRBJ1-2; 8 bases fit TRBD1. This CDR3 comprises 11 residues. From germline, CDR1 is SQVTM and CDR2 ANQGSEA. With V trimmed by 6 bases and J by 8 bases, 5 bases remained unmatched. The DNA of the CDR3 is TGCAGCGTGCCTGACAGGGGAGGCTACACCTTC. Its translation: CSVPDRGGYTF.

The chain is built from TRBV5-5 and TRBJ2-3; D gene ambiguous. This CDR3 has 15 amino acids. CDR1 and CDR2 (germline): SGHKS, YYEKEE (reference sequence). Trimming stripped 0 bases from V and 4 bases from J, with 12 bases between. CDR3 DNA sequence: TGTGCCAGCAGCTTGGTGGAGTCTTCCCCAGATACGCAGTATTTT. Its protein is CASSLVESSPDTQYF.

The CDR3 sequence: CATSSRYGKETQYF. DNA of the CDR3: TGTGCCACCAGCAGTAGGTACGGAAAGGAGACCCAGTACTTC. V is TRBV15 and J is TRBJ2-5; D not certain. Trimming removed 3 bases at V and 5 bases at J, with 13 bases between. Germline lookup yields CDR1 LNHNV and CDR2 YYDKDF (reference sequence). The CDR3 is made up of 14 amino acids.

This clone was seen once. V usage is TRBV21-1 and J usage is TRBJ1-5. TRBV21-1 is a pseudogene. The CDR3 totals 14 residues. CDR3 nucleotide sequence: TGTGCCAGCAGCAAATTGCCGGGCAATCAGCCCCAGCATTTT. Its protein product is CASSKLPGNQPQHF.

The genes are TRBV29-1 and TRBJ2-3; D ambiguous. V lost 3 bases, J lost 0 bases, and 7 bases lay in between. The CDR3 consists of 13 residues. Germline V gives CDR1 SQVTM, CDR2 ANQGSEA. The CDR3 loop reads CSVDHGSTDTQYF. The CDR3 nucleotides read TGCAGCGTTGATCACGGGAGCACAGATACGCAGTATTTT.

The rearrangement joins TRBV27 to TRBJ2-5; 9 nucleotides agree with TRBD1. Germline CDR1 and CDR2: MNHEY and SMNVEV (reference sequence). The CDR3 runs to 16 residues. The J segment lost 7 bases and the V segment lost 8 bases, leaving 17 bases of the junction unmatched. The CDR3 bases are TGTGCCAGCTCCCACCCCACCGGGACAGGGAGCGGGACCCAGTACTTC. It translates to CASSHPTGTGSGTQYF.

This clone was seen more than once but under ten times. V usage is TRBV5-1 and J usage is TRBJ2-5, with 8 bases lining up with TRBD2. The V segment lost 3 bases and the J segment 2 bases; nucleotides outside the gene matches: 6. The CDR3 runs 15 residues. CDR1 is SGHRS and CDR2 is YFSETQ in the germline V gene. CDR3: CASSYTSGGQETQYF. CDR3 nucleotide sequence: TGCGCCAGCAGCTACACCTCGGGGGGGCAAGAGACCCAGTACTTC.

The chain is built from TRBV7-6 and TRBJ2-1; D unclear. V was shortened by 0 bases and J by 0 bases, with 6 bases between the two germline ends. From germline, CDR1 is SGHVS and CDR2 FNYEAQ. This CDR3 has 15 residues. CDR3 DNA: TGTGCCAGCAGCTTAGCCGGTAGCTCCTACAATGAGCAGTTCTTC. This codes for CASSLAGSSYNEQFF.

The CDR3 reads CASSPRDTPILGYGYTF. DNA for the CDR3: TGTGCCAGCTCACCACGGGACACCCCTATACTAGGCTATGGCTACACCTTC. V usage is TRBV18 and J usage is TRBJ1-2; possible D gene TRBD1, 6 bases. Germline CDR1 and CDR2: KGHSH and LQKENI. The CDR3 loop spans 17 amino acids. V was clipped by 1 base and J by 4 bases, with 19 bases between them.

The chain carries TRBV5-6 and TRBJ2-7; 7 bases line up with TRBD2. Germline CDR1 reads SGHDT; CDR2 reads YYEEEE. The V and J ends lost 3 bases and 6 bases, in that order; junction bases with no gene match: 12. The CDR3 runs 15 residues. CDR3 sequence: CASSSGTTRVVEQYV. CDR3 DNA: TGTGCCAGCAGCTCCGGGACTACCCGCGTTGTCGAGCAGTACGTC.

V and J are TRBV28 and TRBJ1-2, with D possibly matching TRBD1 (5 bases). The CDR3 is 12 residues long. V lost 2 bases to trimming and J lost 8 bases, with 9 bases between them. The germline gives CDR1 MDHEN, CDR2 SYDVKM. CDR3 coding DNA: TGTGCCAGCAGTTTAGGTAGGGGCGGCTACACCTTC. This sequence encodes CASSLGRGGYTF.

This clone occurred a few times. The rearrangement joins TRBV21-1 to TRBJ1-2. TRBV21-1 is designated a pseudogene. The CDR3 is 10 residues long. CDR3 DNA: TGTGCCAGCAGCTCTTCAAGCTACACCTTC. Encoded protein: CASSSSSYTF.

Here the CDR3 DNA reads TGCGCCAGCAGTGAAGAGACGGGGAAACTGTTTTTT. It translates to CASSEETGKLFF. The chain couples TRBV10-1 to TRBJ1-4; no firm D call. Trimming took off 3 bases at V and 11 bases at J, with 10 bases between the two ends. The CDR3 covers 12 residues. Per the germline V gene, CDR1 is WNHNN and CDR2 is SYGVQD (reference sequence).

In nucleotides, the CDR3 is TGTGCCAGCCTGCGGACTATTAATGAAAAACTGTTTTTT. This codes for CASLRTINEKLFF. The chain couples TRBV6-5 to TRBJ1-4, with D hard to call. V shed 8 bases and J shed 4 bases, with 11 bases lying between them. The V gene's germline CDR1 is MNHEY and CDR2 SVGAGI. This CDR3 is 13 amino acids long.

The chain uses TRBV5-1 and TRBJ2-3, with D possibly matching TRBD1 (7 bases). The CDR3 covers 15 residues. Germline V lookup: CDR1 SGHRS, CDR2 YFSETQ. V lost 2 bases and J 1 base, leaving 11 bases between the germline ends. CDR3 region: CASSLTGEGTDTQYF. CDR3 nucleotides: TGCGCCAGCAGCTTAACAGGGGAGGGCACAGATACGCAGTATTTT.

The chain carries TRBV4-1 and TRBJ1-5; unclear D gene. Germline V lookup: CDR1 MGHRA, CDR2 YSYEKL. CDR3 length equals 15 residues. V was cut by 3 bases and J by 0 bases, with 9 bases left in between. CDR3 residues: CASSHQDGSNQPQHF. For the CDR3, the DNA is TGCGCCAGCAGCCATCAGGATGGTAGCAATCAGCCCCAGCATTTT.

CDR3 DNA: TGTGCCAGCAGCTTACGGTACGGGATGTTAGGGGCCAACGTCCTGACTTTC. Residues: CASSLRYGMLGANVLTF. The chain has TRBV7-9 and TRBJ2-6; tentatively, D is TRBD2 (5 bases). CDR3 length: 17 amino acids. CDR1 SEHNR and CDR2 FQNEAQ come from the germline V gene (reference sequence). Trimming pared 2 bases from V and 4 bases from J, leaving 15 bases between.

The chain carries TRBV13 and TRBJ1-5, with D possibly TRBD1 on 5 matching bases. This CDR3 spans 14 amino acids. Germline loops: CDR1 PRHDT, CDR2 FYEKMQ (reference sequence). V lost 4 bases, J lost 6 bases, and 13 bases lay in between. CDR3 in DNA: TGTGCCAGCAGCTCGGGGCATTCACGTCAGCCCCAGCATTTT. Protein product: CASSSGHSRQPQHF. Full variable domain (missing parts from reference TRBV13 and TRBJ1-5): AAGVIQSPRHLIKEKRETATLKCYPIPRHDTVYWYQQGPGQDPQFLISFYEKMQSDKGSIPDRFSAQQFSDYHSELNMSSLELGDSALYFCASSSGHSRQPQHFGDGTRLSIL.

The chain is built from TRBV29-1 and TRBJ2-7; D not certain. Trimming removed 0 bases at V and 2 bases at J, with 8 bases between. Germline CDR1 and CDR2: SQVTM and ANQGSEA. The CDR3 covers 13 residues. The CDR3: CSVEEGSPYEQYF. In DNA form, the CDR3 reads TGCAGCGTTGAAGAGGGATCTCCCTACGAGCAGTACTTC.

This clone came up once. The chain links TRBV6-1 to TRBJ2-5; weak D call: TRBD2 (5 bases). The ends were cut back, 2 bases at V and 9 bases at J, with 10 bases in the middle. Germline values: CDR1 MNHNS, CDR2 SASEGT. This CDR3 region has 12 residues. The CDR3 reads CASSETPGAQYF. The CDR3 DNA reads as TGTGCCAGCAGTGAAACCCCCGGGGCCCAGTACTTC.

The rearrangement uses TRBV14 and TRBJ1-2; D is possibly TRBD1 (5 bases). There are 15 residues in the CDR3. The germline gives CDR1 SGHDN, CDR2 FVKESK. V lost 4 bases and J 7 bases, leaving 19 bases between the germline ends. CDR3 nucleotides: TGTGCCAGCAGCCCGATTAACGACAGCATTCCTGGCTACACCTTC. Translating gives CASSPINDSIPGYTF.

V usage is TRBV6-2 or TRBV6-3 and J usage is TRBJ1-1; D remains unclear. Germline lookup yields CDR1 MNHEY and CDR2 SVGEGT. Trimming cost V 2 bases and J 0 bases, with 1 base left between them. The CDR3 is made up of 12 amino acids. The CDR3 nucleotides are TGTGCCAGCAGTTACATGAACACTGAAGCTTTCTTT. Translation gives CASSYMNTEAFF.

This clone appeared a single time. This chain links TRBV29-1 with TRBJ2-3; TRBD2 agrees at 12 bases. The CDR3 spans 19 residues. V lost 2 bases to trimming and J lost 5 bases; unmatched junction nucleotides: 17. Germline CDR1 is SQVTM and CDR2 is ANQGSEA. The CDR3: CSVESVRLAGGPIVDTQYF. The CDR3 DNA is TGCAGCGTTGAAAGCGTTCGGCTAGCGGGAGGGCCCATTGTAGATACGCAGTATTTT.